One sample yielded the 8 T cell receptor beta chains listed below, sequenced in a study of blood T cell repertoires in COVID-19. Clones were read by immunoSEQ multiplex PCR, and TCRdb kept only the in-frame ones, dropping some. The sample includes roughly 69,000 clones, roughly three quarters of them seen just once. Sequencing was performed on peripheral blood. These receptors were obtained from a woman aged 50 to 60 with acute or convalescent COVID-19.

In its sample, this clone was seen a few times. The identical CDR3 is also encoded by other nucleotide sequences in the sample. The chain combines TRBV9 with TRBJ1-3; 7 bases line up with TRBD1. This CDR3 has 14 residues. The germline gives CDR1 SGDLS, CDR2 YYNGEE. The J segment lost 0 bases and the V segment lost 3 bases, leaving 0 bases of the junction unmatched. CDR3 bases: TGTGCCAGCAGCGGGACAGGCTCTGGAAACACCATATATTTT. It codes for CASSGTGSGNTIYF.

This clone is a singleton in its sample. The chain carries TRBV14 and TRBJ1-5; unclear D gene. The V end lost 1 base, the J end lost 7 bases, and 8 bases lay between the germline ends. The germline gives CDR1 SGHDN, CDR2 FVKESK. The CDR3 runs 13 residues. The CDR3 spells CASSQAPRQPQHF. As DNA, the CDR3 is TGTGCCAGCAGCCAAGCTCCGAGACAGCCCCAGCATTTT.

This sequence joins TRBV7-3 and TRBJ1-1; 10 bases are shared with TRBD1. The CDR3 runs to 15 residues. The germline V gene has CDR1 SGHTA and CDR2 FQGTGA. The V segment lost 5 bases and the J segment 4 bases; nucleotides outside the gene matches: 7. The CDR3 DNA reads as TGTGCCAGCAGCCTTGACAGGGGGCGAGGCACTGAAGCTTTCTTT. Protein: CASSLDRGRGTEAFF.

The table lists this clone with a count of one. The J gene is TRBJ2-1, the V gene TRBV2, with D possibly matching TRBD2 (6 bases). This CDR3 contains 12 residues. Germline assignment: CDR1 SNHLY and CDR2 FYNNEI. With 3 bases removed from V and 15 bases from J, the gap between germline ends came to 15 bases. The CDR3 here is CASSESSDPRFF. CDR3 DNA sequence: TGTGCCAGCAGTGAGTCTAGCGATCCCCGGTTCTTC. The full variable domain, rest sourced from reference TRBV2 and TRBJ2-1, is EPEVTQTPSHQVTQMGQEVILRCVPISNHLYFYWYRQILGQKVEFLVSFYNNEISEKSEIFDDQFSVERPDGSNFTLKIRSTKLEDSAMYFCASSESSDPRFFGPGTRLTVL.

This clone came up many times. The CDR3 region is CSVEGTGSGYTF. For the CDR3, the DNA is TGCAGCGTTGAAGGGACAGGGTCAGGCTACACCTTC. The chain combines TRBV29-1 with TRBJ1-2, with TRBD1 matching over 8 bases. The V and J ends lost 1 base and 8 bases, in that order; junction bases with no gene match: 3. The CDR3 is 12 residues long. The V gene's germline CDR1 is SQVTM and CDR2 ANQGSEA.

This chain links TRBV6-6 with TRBJ1-2, with 7 positions matching TRBD1. From germline, CDR1 is MNHNY and CDR2 SVGAGI (reference sequence). CDR3 length: 13 residues. V gave up 1 base and J gave up 14 bases; unmatched junction bases: 10. The CDR3 loop is CASSYYGDSRQTF. CDR3 DNA sequence: TGTGCCAGCAGTTACTACGGGGACAGTAGACAGACCTTC.

The chain is built from TRBV19 and TRBJ1-5; possible D gene TRBD1, 5 bases. CDR3 length: 15 residues. Germline CDR1 reads LNHDA; CDR2 reads SQIVND (reference sequence). V was trimmed by 3 bases and J by 4 bases, leaving 13 bases between them. In DNA form, the CDR3 reads TGTGCCAGTAGTATTAACACAGGTTCGAATCAGCCCCAGCATTTT. Protein product: CASSINTGSNQPQHF. Full variable domain (remainder filled in from reference TRBV19 and TRBJ1-5): DGGITQSPKYLFRKEGQNVTLSCEQNLNHDAMYWYRQDPGQGLRLIYYSQIVNDFQKGDIAEGYSVSREKKESFPLTVTSAQKNPTAFYLCASSINTGSNQPQHFGDGTRLSIL.

Here the CDR3 reads CASSSGLADTDTQYF. Here the CDR3 DNA reads TGTGCCAGCAGCTCGGGACTAGCGGACACAGATACGCAGTATTTT. This chain links TRBV5-6 with TRBJ2-3; 11 nucleotides line up with TRBD2. CDR3 length: 15 amino acids. The germline V gene encodes CDR1 SGHDT and CDR2 YYEEEE. The ends lost 3 bases at V and 2 bases at J; junction bases unmatched: 2.